The 30 T cell receptor beta chains given below trace back to one sample, sequenced in a study of OX40 agonist ivuxolimab in advanced cancers. The repertoire was sequenced with immunoSEQ multiplex PCR; TCRdb's copy has only in-frame clones and lacks some. The sample lists 60,000 to 75,000 clones; approximately 80% were seen once. Material: CD4+ or CD8+ T cells sorted from blood, obtained in a trial of the OX40 agonist ivuxolimab. The receptor set was obtained from an adult with an advanced solid tumor such as melanoma, head and neck, liver or kidney cancer.

The gene calls are TRBV4-1 and TRBJ2-2, with D perhaps TRBD1 (5 bases). Deletions cut 4 bases from V and 1 base from J, with 7 bases between. Germline CDR1 reads MGHRA; CDR2 reads YSYEKL. This CDR3 is built from 14 residues. Written as DNA, the CDR3 is TGCGCCAGCAGCCGGGGCCAGAACACCGGGGAGCTGTTTTTT. It yields the protein CASSRGQNTGELFF.

This chain's CDR3 is CASSFGRFSSYNSPLHF. Written as DNA, the CDR3 is TGTGCCAGCAGCTTTGGACGGTTCAGCTCCTATAATTCACCCCTCCACTTT. The rearrangement joins TRBV11-3 to TRBJ1-6, with D hard to call. V was clipped by 3 bases and J by 0 bases, with 12 bases between them. Germline lookup yields CDR1 SGHNT and CDR2 YENEEA. The CDR3 runs 17 residues. Complete variable domain (other parts from reference TRBV11-3 and TRBJ1-6): EAGVVQSPRYKIIEKKQPVAFWCNPISGHNTLYWYLQNLGQGPELLIRYENEEAVDDSQLPKDRFSAERLKGVDSTLKIQPAELGDSAVYLCASSFGRFSSYNSPLHFGNGTRLTVT.

This chain joins TRBV18 and TRBJ2-7; 10 nucleotides align to TRBD1. In germline, CDR1 is KGHSH, CDR2 LQKENI. The junction had 3 bases not matched to a gene; V was cut back by 3 bases and J by 1 base. The CDR3 extends over 15 amino acids. The CDR3 region has the DNA TGTGCCAGCTCACCGGGACAGGGGCCTTCCTACGAGCAGTACTTC. Its protein product is CASSPGQGPSYEQYF.

This clone has a count of ten or more. The rearrangement uses TRBV6-5 and TRBJ1-6; D remains ambiguous. From germline, CDR1 is MNHEY and CDR2 SVGAGI. This CDR3 is built from 14 residues. V was clipped by 2 bases and J by 4 bases, with 6 bases between them. The CDR3 loop reads CASSYEAYNSPLHF. CDR3 nucleotide sequence: TGTGCCAGCAGTTACGAAGCTTATAATTCACCCCTCCACTTT.

The chain links TRBV21-1 to TRBJ2-7; the D call TRBD1 from the table was never checked on the DNA. TRBV21-1 is noted as a pseudogene. The CDR3 contains 19 residues. Here the CDR3 DNA reads TGTGCCAGCAGCAAAGGAAAGGACAGGGAAGAGATAGGCGCCTACGAGCAGTACTTC. Its protein product is CASSKGKDREEIGAYEQYF.

The chain uses TRBV5-1 and TRBJ2-3, with 14 bases matching TRBD2. V was pared by 4 bases and J by 4 bases, with 8 bases of the junction left unmatched. CDR3 length equals 17 residues. Germline values: CDR1 SGHRS, CDR2 YFSETQ. DNA of the CDR3: TGCGCCAGCAGCGACACGACTAGCGGGGGGGTGGCAGATACGCAGTATTTT. Translating gives CASSDTTSGGVADTQYF.

This clone was recorded a few times. The rearrangement uses TRBV4-1 and TRBJ1-2; 10 positions agree with TRBD1. CDR1 and CDR2 from the germline V gene are MGHRA and YSYEKL. Losses at the gene ends were 4 bases for V and 4 bases for J; bases not matched to a gene: 6. CDR3 length: 15 amino acids. CDR3 in amino acids: CASSPRQGASYGYTF. CDR3 DNA sequence: TGCGCCAGCAGCCCCCGACAGGGGGCGAGCTATGGCTACACCTTC.

In its sample, this clone is medium-sized. J is TRBJ2-5 and V is TRBV25-1; TRBD1 matches 8 bases. CDR1 is MGHDK, CDR2 SYGVNS, per germline. The CDR3 runs to 17 residues. Unmatched junction bases numbered 17, after V lost 8 bases and J lost 3 bases. CDR3 region: CASGPTRQGRIKETQYF. The CDR3 DNA reads as TGTGCCAGCGGACCAACTAGACAGGGGAGGATAAAAGAGACCCAGTACTTC. Full variable domain (missing parts from reference TRBV25-1 and TRBJ2-5): EADIYQTPRYLVIGTGKKITLECSQTMGHDKMYWYQQDPGMELHLIHYSYGVNSTEKGDLSSESTVSRIRTEHFPLTLESARPSHTSQYLCASGPTRQGRIKETQYFGPGTRLLVL.

The rearrangement links TRBV5-8 to TRBJ1-2; D ambiguous. In germline, CDR1 is SGHTS, CDR2 YDEGEE. Trimming cost V 4 bases and J 8 bases, with 12 bases left between them. The CDR3 sequence is 12 residues long. The chain's CDR3 is CASSQLSSGYTF. In DNA form, the CDR3 reads TGTGCCAGCAGCCAGCTCAGTTCCGGCTACACCTTC.

The rearrangement joins TRBV18 to TRBJ2-5; no clear D gene. Looked up from germline, CDR1 is KGHSH and CDR2 is LQKENI. V dropped 0 bases and J dropped 5 bases, with 19 bases sitting between them. The CDR3 length is 17 residues. CDR3: CASSPPVSALSEETQYF. CDR3 nucleotides: TGTGCCAGCTCACCACCGGTCTCAGCTCTATCCGAGGAGACCCAGTACTTC.

The chain couples TRBV5-6 to TRBJ1-1; D gene uncertain. V was shortened by 0 bases and J by 3 bases, with 6 bases between the two germline ends. The germline V gene has CDR1 SGHDT and CDR2 YYEEEE. The CDR3 has 13 amino acids. The CDR3 sequence: CASSLGEYTEAFF. As DNA, the CDR3 is TGTGCCAGCAGCTTGGGAGAGTACACTGAAGCTTTCTTT.

The chain couples TRBV2 to TRBJ2-3; D gene unclear. Germline CDR1 is SNHLY and CDR2 is FYNNEI. Trimming left V 3 bases short and J 11 bases short, with 12 bases between. The CDR3 extends over 12 amino acids. For the CDR3, the DNA is TGTGCCAGCAGTGAGAGTTCGAGGATGCAGTATTTT. Its protein is CASSESSRMQYF.

This chain links TRBV21-1 with TRBJ1-2; TRBD1, the D gene given by the table, was not confirmed from the DNA. TRBV21-1 is recorded as a pseudogene. This CDR3 spans 14 amino acids. The CDR3 coding sequence is TGTGCCAGCAGCAACGGGACAGGGGCCTATGGCTACACCTTC. It specifies CASSNGTGAYGYTF.

This clone occurred a few times. This chain's CDR3 is CASNRGYEQYF. The CDR3 DNA is TGTGCCAGCAACAGGGGCTACGAGCAGTACTTC. V usage is TRBV28 and J usage is TRBJ2-7; 7 nucleotides line up with TRBD1. The J segment lost 3 bases and the V segment lost 7 bases, leaving 0 bases of the junction unmatched. Germline CDR1 reads MDHEN; CDR2 reads SYDVKM. There are 11 residues in the CDR3.

The V gene is TRBV20-1, the J gene TRBJ1-3; D is unresolved. CDR1 is DFQATT, CDR2 SNEGSKA, per germline (reference sequence). The V end was cut by 7 bases, the J end by 8 bases, with 12 bases between. CDR3 size: 11 residues. This chain's CDR3 is CSGSRGDTIYF. The CDR3 DNA reads as TGCAGTGGCAGCCGCGGTGACACCATATATTTT.

This chain uses TRBV11-2 with TRBJ1-6; TRBD1 aligns across 12 bases. There are 15 residues in the CDR3. V was pared by 6 bases and J by 11 bases, with 8 bases of the junction left unmatched. The germline V gene has CDR1 SGHAT and CDR2 FQNNGV. The CDR3 DNA reads as TGTGCCAGCAGAGCGCCGGGACAGGGGGCTGCACCCCTCCACTTT. As protein: CASRAPGQGAAPLHF.

The chain is built from TRBV5-1 and TRBJ2-4, with D unclear. Germline V gene data show CDR1 as SGHRS and CDR2 as YFSETQ. The CDR3 is 14 amino acids. Trimming removed 5 bases from V and 0 bases from J, with 9 bases in between. The CDR3 here is CASSDGLAKNIQYF. As DNA, the CDR3 is TGCGCCAGCAGTGATGGCTTAGCCAAAAACATTCAGTACTTC.

The chain links TRBV2 to TRBJ2-6; D is possibly TRBD1 (6 bases). CDR3 size: 16 residues. CDR1 and CDR2 from the germline V gene are SNHLY and FYNNEI. Trimming stripped 3 bases from V and 3 bases from J, with 12 bases between. The CDR3 sequence is CASSDGRGFGANVLTF. The CDR3 nucleotides are TGTGCCAGCAGTGACGGCAGGGGTTTTGGGGCCAACGTCCTGACTTTC.

The chain joins TRBV29-1 to TRBJ1-5, with D hard to call. CDR1 is SQVTM, CDR2 ANQGSEA, per germline. Deletions cut 2 bases from V and 2 bases from J, with 7 bases between. The CDR3 contains 13 residues. CDR3 sequence: CSVERLGNQPQHF. The CDR3 DNA is TGCAGCGTTGAAAGGTTGGGCAATCAGCCCCAGCATTTT.

J is TRBJ2-2 and V is TRBV5-1, with TRBD1 as a possible D gene (5 bases). CDR1 is SGHRS and CDR2 is YFSETQ in the germline V gene. CDR3 length equals 13 residues. The V end was cut by 4 bases, the J end by 6 bases, with 10 bases between. Here the CDR3 DNA reads TGCGCCAGCAGCGTTCAGGGTCCCGGGGAGCTGTTTTTT. Protein product: CASSVQGPGELFF.

This chain uses TRBV10-3 with TRBJ2-2, with D maybe TRBD2 (6 bases). In germline, CDR1 is ENHRY, CDR2 SYGVKD. The V end was cut by 0 bases, the J end by 6 bases, with 8 bases between. The CDR3 loop spans 14 amino acids. This chain's CDR3 is CAISESRGAGELFF. CDR3 DNA: TGTGCCATCAGTGAGTCACGCGGGGCCGGGGAGCTGTTTTTT.

This clone was found once. The chain is built from TRBV30 and TRBJ2-5, with 9 bases matching TRBD2. The germline gives CDR1 GTSNPN, CDR2 SVGIG (reference sequence). J was trimmed by 4 bases and V by 2 bases; bases with no gene match: 8. The CDR3 is 15 amino acids. CDR3 sequence reads: CAWSSGGRRGETQYF. The CDR3 DNA reads TGTGCCTGGAGTAGCGGGGGGCGGAGGGGAGAGACCCAGTACTTC.

The chain has TRBV5-1 and TRBJ2-5, with 13 bases identical to TRBD2. The DNA end is more similar to TRBJ2-7, so the J call may be wrong. The CDR3 length is 16 residues. From germline, CDR1 is SGHRS and CDR2 YFSETQ. The CDR3 region is CASSGTSGVSSYEQYF. CDR3 DNA sequence: TGCGCCAGCAGCGGGACTAGCGGGGTGAGCTCCTACGAGCAGTACTTC.

This sequence joins TRBV21-1 and TRBJ1-2. TRBV21-1 counts as a pseudogene. This CDR3 is built from 15 residues. The CDR3 region is CASSFSRVREYGYTF. DNA of the CDR3: TGTGCCAGCAGCTTTTCCAGGGTGAGGGAGTATGGCTACACCTTC.

This chain uses TRBV7-9 with TRBJ2-5, with 9 nucleotides matching TRBD2. With V trimmed by 2 bases and J by 2 bases, 3 bases remained unmatched. Per the germline V gene, CDR1 is SEHNR and CDR2 is FQNEAQ (reference sequence). CDR3 length: 15 residues. The CDR3 here is CASSLLAGAQETQYF. The CDR3 DNA reads as TGTGCCAGCAGCTTATTAGCGGGGGCACAAGAGACCCAGTACTTC.

This sequence joins TRBV21-1 and TRBJ1-3; TRBD1 reflects the table's D call only, with no check against the DNA. TRBV21-1 is classified as a pseudogene. The CDR3 contains 18 residues. CDR3 sequence: CASSKEGRTGVFGNTIYF. For the CDR3, the DNA is TGTGCCAGCAGCAAAGAGGGAAGGACAGGGGTTTTTGGAAACACCATATATTTT.

The V call is TRBV10-2, the J call TRBJ2-5; 8 bases fit TRBD2. V trimming: 5 bases; J trimming: 5 bases; junction bases outside the gene matches: 4. CDR1 and CDR2 from the germline V gene are WSHSY and SAAADI. The CDR3 totals 13 residues. Here the CDR3 DNA reads TGCGCCAGCAGTCTCCTAGCGGGCGAGACCCAGTACTTC. This gives the protein CASSLLAGETQYF.

This clone was counted only a few times. The rearrangement uses TRBV27 and TRBJ1-5; D gene ambiguous. The CDR3 contains 12 residues. The V end lost 5 bases, the J end lost 9 bases, and 11 bases lay between the germline ends. Germline assignment: CDR1 MNHEY and CDR2 SMNVEV (reference sequence). CDR3: CASSLTAGPQHF. The CDR3 bases are TGTGCCAGCAGTCTGACCGCGGGGCCCCAGCATTTT.

Of note for this clone: The identical CDR3 is also encoded by other nucleotide sequences in the sample. The chain links TRBV29-1 to TRBJ1-1; D is unresolved. The CDR3 loop spans 12 amino acids. CDR1 is SQVTM, CDR2 ANQGSEA, per germline. Trimming removed 7 bases at V and 0 bases at J, with 9 bases between. CDR3 amino acids: CSADRVNTEAFF. DNA of the CDR3: TGCAGCGCTGATCGGGTGAACACTGAAGCTTTCTTT.

This clone was counted a few times. V and J are TRBV5-6 and TRBJ1-2; a weak D match, TRBD1 (6 bases). The CDR3 spans 13 residues. Trimming shortened V by 0 bases and J by 8 bases, and 11 bases separated the two germline ends. Germline-derived CDR1 and CDR2 are SGHDT and YYEEEE. The CDR3 here is CASSLDRAVGYTF. The DNA of the CDR3 is TGTGCCAGCAGCTTGGACAGGGCGGTGGGCTACACCTTC.